This passage covers 7 T cell receptor beta chains from one sample sequenced in a study of technical replicates of blood from a few donors. Method: immunoSEQ multiplex PCR; TCRdb's copy keeps in-frame clones and lacks some. The table records tens of thousands of clones, roughly 90% of them present only once. The sequencing input was PBMCs. The receptors were sampled from a human donor in good health. Some clones in this sample may be carry-over from other donors' samples.

This chain joins TRBV7-9 and TRBJ2-7, with 7 positions matching TRBD1. Germline assignment: CDR1 SEHNR and CDR2 FQNEAQ (reference sequence). V shed 2 bases and J 7 bases; nucleotides not matched to a gene: 14. This CDR3 region has 16 residues. For the CDR3, the DNA is TGTGCCAGCAGCTTACCACCGGTGAAGGGGGCAGGGGAGCAGTACTTC. It encodes CASSLPPVKGAGEQYF.

V usage is TRBV5-1 and J usage is TRBJ2-5; 9 bases agree with TRBD2. After removal of 1 base from V and 2 bases from J, the junction contained 0 bases not matched to a gene. The germline CDR1 and CDR2 sequences are SGHRS and YFSETQ. The CDR3 totals 14 residues. The CDR3 region is CASSLSGGQETQYF. As DNA, the CDR3 is TGCGCCAGCAGCTTGAGCGGGGGGCAAGAGACCCAGTACTTC.

The chain joins TRBV4-2 to TRBJ2-1; 8 bases match TRBD2. Germline V gives CDR1 LGHNA, CDR2 YNFKEQ. This CDR3 comprises 16 residues. Germline trimming cut 3 bases from V and 1 base from J; bases unmatched to any gene: 5. CDR3 residues: CASSHQAGASYNEQFF. For the CDR3, the DNA is TGTGCCAGCAGCCACCAAGCGGGAGCGTCCTACAATGAGCAGTTCTTC.

The chain carries TRBV18 and TRBJ2-7; D is perhaps TRBD1 (6 bases). In germline, CDR1 is KGHSH, CDR2 LQKENI. Trimming shortened V by 4 bases and J by 6 bases, and 10 bases separated the two germline ends. The CDR3 loop spans 12 amino acids. CDR3 nucleotide sequence: TGTGCCAGCTCACGGGACACGTTCGAGCAGTACTTC. Protein: CASSRDTFEQYF.

This sequence joins TRBV2 and TRBJ2-5; 8 nucleotides match TRBD1. The CDR3 totals 19 residues. The V segment lost 4 bases and the J segment 3 bases; nucleotides outside the gene matches: 19. The V gene's germline CDR1 is SNHLY and CDR2 FYNNEI. CDR3 loop: CASSAPSGLTGVLEETQYF. The CDR3 DNA reads TGTGCCAGCAGTGCGCCGTCGGGATTGACAGGGGTCTTGGAAGAGACCCAGTACTTC.

The V call is TRBV5-6, the J call TRBJ2-1; D is ambiguous. This CDR3 comprises 11 residues. The germline gives CDR1 SGHDT, CDR2 YYEEEE. Trimming took off 0 bases at V and 10 bases at J, with 5 bases between the two ends. CDR3 residues: CASSLVQEQFF. CDR3 in DNA: TGTGCCAGCAGCTTGGTGCAGGAGCAGTTCTTC.

The rearrangement joins TRBV27 to TRBJ2-7; 9 nucleotides align to TRBD1. Germline V gives CDR1 MNHEY, CDR2 SMNVEV (reference sequence). CDR3 length equals 15 residues. The J segment lost 3 bases and the V segment lost 6 bases, leaving 9 bases of the junction unmatched. This CDR3 reads CASSISGTGYYEQYF. For the CDR3, the DNA is TGTGCCAGCAGCATCTCAGGGACAGGGTACTACGAGCAGTACTTC.